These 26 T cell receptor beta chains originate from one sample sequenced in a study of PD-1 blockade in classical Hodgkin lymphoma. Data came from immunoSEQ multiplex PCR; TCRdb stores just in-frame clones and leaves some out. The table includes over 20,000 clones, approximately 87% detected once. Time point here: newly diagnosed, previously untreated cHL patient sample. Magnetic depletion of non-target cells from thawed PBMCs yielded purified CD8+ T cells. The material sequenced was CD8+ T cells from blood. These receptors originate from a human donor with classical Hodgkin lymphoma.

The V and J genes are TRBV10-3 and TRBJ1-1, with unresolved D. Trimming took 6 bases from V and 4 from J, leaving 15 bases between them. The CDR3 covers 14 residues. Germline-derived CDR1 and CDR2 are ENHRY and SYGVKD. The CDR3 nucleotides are TGTGCCATCAGAGGACGGGGATTTGGCACTGAAGCTTTCTTT. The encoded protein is CAIRGRGFGTEAFF.

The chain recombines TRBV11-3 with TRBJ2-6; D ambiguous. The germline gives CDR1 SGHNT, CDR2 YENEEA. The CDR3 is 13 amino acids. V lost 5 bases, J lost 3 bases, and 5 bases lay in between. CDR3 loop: CASSLRGANVLTF. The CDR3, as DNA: TGTGCCAGCAGCCTCCGTGGGGCCAACGTCCTGACTTTC.

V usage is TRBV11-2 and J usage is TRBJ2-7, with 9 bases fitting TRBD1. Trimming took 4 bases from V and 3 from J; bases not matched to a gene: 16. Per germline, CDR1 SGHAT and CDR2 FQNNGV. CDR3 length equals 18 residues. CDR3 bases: TGTGCCAGCAGCTCATTTTTCGAGTACCGGGACAGGGACTACGAGCAGTACTTC. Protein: CASSSFFEYRDRDYEQYF.

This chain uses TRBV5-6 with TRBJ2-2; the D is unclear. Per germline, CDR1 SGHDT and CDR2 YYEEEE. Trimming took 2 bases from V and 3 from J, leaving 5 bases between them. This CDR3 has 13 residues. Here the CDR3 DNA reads TGTGCCAGCAGCTTTCGGCACACCGGGGAGCTGTTTTTT. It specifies CASSFRHTGELFF.

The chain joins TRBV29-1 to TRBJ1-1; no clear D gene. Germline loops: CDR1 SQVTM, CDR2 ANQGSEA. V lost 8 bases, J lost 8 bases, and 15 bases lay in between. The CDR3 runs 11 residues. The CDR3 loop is CSSLSGREAFF. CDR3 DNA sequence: TGCAGCTCCCTGTCGGGAAGAGAAGCTTTCTTT. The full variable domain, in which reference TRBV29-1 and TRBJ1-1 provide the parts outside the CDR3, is SAVISQKPSRDICQRGTSLTIQCQVDSQVTMMFWYRQQPGQSLTLIATANQGSEATYESGFVIDKFPISRPNLTFSTLTVSNMSPEDSSIYLCSSLSGREAFFGQGTRLTVV.

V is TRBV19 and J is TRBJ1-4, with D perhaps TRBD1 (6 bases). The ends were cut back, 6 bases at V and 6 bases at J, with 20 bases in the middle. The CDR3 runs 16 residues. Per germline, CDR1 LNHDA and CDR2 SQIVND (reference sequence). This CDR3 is CASSPVQGLDDEKLFF. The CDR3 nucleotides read TGTGCCAGTAGCCCGGTACAGGGTCTGGATGATGAAAAACTGTTTTTT.

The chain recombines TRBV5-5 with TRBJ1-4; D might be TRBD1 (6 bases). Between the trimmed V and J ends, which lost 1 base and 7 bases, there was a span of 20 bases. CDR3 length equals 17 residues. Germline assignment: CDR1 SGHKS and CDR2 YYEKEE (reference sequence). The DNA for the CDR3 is TGTGCCAGCAGCTTGCTGATCCCGACAGGCCTTTCTGAAAAACTGTTTTTT. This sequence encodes CASSLLIPTGLSEKLFF.

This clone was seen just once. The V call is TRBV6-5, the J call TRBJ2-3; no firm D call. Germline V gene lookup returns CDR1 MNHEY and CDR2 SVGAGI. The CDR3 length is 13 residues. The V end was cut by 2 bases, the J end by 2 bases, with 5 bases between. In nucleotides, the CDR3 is TGTGCCAGCAGTTACGGTTCCACAGATACGCAGTATTTT. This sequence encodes CASSYGSTDTQYF.

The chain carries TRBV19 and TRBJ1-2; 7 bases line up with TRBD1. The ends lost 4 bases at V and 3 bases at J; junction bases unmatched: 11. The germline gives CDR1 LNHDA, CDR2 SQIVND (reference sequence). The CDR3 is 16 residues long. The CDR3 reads CASSRTGPAGYYGYTF. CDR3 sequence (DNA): TGTGCCAGTAGTAGGACAGGTCCGGCAGGGTACTATGGCTACACCTTC.

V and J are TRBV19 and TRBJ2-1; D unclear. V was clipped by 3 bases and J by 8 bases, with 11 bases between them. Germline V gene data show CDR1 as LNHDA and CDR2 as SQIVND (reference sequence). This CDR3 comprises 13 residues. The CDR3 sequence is CASSMGPGDEQFF. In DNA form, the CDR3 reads TGTGCCAGTAGTATGGGCCCCGGAGATGAGCAGTTCTTC.

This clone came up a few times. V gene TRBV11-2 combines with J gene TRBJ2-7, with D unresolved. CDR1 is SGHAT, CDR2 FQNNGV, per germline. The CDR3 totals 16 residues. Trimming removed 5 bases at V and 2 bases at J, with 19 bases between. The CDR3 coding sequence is TGTGCCAGCAGCATCGATGGTGGGTACCCAACCTACGAGCAGTACTTC. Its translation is CASSIDGGYPTYEQYF.

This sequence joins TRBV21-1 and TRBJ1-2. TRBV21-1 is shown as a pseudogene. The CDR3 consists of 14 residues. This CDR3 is CASSRGPTNYGYTF. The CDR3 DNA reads TGTGCCAGCAGCAGGGGACCAACTAACTATGGCTACACCTTC.

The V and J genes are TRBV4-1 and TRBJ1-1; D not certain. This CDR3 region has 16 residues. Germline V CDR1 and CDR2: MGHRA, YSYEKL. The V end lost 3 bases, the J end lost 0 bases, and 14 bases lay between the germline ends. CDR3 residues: CASSHIKGRMNTEAFF. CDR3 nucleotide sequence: TGCGCCAGCAGCCACATTAAGGGCAGGATGAACACTGAAGCTTTCTTT.

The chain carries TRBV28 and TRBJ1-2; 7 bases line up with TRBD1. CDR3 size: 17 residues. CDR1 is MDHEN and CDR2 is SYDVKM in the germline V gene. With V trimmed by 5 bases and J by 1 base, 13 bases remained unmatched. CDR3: CASSPILTGMNNYGYTF. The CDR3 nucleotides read TGTGCCAGCAGTCCCATCCTGACAGGGATGAATAACTATGGCTACACCTTC.

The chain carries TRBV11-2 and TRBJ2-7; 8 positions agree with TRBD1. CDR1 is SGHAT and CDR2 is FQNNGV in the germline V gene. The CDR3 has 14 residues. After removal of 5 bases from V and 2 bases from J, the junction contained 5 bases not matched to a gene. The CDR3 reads CASSLGGQAYEQYF. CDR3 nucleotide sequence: TGTGCCAGCAGCCTCGGGGGACAGGCCTACGAGCAGTACTTC.

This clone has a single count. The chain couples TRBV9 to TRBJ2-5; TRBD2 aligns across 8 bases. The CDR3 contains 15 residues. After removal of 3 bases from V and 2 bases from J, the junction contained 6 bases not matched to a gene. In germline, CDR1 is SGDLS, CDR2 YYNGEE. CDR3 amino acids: CASSGGSGIQETQYF. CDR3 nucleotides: TGTGCCAGCAGCGGTGGTAGCGGGATACAAGAGACCCAGTACTTC.

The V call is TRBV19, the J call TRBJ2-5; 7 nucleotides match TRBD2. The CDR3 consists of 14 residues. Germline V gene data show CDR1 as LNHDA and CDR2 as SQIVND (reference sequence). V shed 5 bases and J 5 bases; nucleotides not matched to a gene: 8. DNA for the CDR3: TGTGCCAGTAGTCGACTAGCCGGTGAGGAGACCCAGTACTTC. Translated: CASSRLAGEETQYF.

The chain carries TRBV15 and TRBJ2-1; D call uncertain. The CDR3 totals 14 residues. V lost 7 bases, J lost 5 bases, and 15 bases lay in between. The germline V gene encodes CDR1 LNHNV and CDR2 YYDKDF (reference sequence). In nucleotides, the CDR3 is TGTGCCACCAATTTTCGACGAACTAACAATGAGCAGTTCTTC. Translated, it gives CATNFRRTNNEQFF.

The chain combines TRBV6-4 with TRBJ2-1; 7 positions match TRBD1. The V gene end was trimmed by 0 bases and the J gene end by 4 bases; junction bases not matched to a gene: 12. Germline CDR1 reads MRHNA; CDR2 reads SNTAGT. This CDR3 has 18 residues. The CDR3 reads CASSDSFTAQGLYNEQFF. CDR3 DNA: TGTGCCAGCAGTGACTCGTTCACCGCACAGGGGTTGTACAATGAGCAGTTCTTC.

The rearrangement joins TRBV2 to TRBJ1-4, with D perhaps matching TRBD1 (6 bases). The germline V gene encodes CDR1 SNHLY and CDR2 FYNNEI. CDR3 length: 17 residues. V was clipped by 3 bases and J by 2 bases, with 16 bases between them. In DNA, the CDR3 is TGTGCCAGCAGTGATGACCCGGAGGGGGTCACTAATGAAAAACTGTTTTTT. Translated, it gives CASSDDPEGVTNEKLFF.

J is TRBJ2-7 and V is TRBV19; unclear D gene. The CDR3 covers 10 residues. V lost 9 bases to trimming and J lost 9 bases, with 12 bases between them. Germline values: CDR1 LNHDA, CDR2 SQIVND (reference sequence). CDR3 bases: TGTGCCAGCCCGGCCGCGGTGCAGTACTTC. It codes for CASPAAVQYF.

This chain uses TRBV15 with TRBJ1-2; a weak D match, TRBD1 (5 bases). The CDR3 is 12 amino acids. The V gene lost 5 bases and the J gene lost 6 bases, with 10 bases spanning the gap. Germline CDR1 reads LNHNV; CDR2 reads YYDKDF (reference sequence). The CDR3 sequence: CATSAGQNGYTF. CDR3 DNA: TGTGCCACCAGCGCCGGACAAAATGGCTACACCTTC.

This chain's CDR3 is CASSAGTASYNEQFF. CDR3 nucleotides: TGTGCCAGCAGCGCCGGGACTGCCTCCTACAATGAGCAGTTCTTC. The J gene is TRBJ2-1, the V gene TRBV9; tentatively, D is TRBD2 (6 bases). This CDR3 region has 15 residues. Germline assignment: CDR1 SGDLS and CDR2 YYNGEE. V gave up 3 bases and J gave up 0 bases, with 10 bases separating them.

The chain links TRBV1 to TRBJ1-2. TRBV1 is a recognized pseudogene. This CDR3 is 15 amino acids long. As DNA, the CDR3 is TGCACCAGCAGCTTAGGGAGACAGCATTTCTATGGCTACACCTTC. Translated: CTSSLGRQHFYGYTF.

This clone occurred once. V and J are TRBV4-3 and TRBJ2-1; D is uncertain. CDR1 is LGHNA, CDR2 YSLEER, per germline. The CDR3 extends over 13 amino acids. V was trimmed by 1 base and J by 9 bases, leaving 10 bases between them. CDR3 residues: CASSQAAISEQFF. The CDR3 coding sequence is TGCGCCAGCAGCCAAGCAGCTATATCTGAGCAGTTCTTC.

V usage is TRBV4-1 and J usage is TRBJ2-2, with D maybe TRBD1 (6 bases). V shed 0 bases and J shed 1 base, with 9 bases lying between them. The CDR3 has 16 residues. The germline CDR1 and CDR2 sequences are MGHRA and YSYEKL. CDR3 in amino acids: CASSQDPQGNTGELFF. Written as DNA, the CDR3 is TGCGCCAGCAGCCAAGATCCACAGGGGAACACCGGGGAGCTGTTTTTT.